This entry lists 12 T cell receptor beta chains sequenced from one sample in a study of regulatory T cells in long-lasting Graves disease. Time point described: persistent/refractory GD, antithyroid drugs over 5 years with positive TRAb. Isolated PBMC RNA provided the starting material for the TCR library. Arm-PCR with iRepertoire HTBI primers amplified the CDR3 regions for these TCR beta libraries. TCRdb processed the multiplex PCR reads anew with MiXCR; each CDR3 protein has one entry. The sample lists roughly 430,000 distinct CDR3 sequences, roughly 21% occurring once. The sequencing used peripheral blood mononuclear cells (PBMCs), collected when the disease was refractory, from a patient treated with antithyroid drugs. Receptors originate from a female donor with Graves disease.

The rearrangement links TRBV7-2 to TRBJ2-5, with D possibly TRBD1 on 5 matching bases. The CDR3 consists of 13 residues. Germline assignment: CDR1 SGHTA and CDR2 FQGNSA. Trimming removed 5 bases at V and 4 bases at J, with 11 bases between. In DNA, the CDR3 is TGTGCCAGCAGCCGAGATCAGGGAGAGACCCAGTACTTC. Its protein is CASSRDQGETQYF.

This clonotype showed up just a few times. J is TRBJ2-6 and V is TRBV11-2; possibly TRBD2 for D (7 bases). Trimming removed 4 bases from V and 2 bases from J, with 15 bases in between. This CDR3 is built from 17 residues. The V gene's germline CDR1 is SGHAT and CDR2 FQNNGV. The CDR3 coding sequence is TGTGCCAGCAGCTCCCCCCGGGGGGCTGCTGGGGCCAACGTCCTGACTTTC. Translation: CASSSPRGAAGANVLTF. Looking up the rest from reference TRBV11-2 and TRBJ2-6 gives the full variable domain: EAGVAQSPRYKIIEKRQSVAFWCNPISGHATLYWYQQILGQGPKLLIQFQNNGVVDDSQLPKDRFSAERLKGVDSTLKIQPAKLEDSAVYLCASSSPRGAAGANVLTFGAGSRLTVL.

This clonotype occurred many times. This chain joins TRBV6-1 and TRBJ1-1; unclear D gene. V was pared by 3 bases and J by 3 bases, with 14 bases between. The CDR3 extends over 15 amino acids. The germline V gene encodes CDR1 MNHNS and CDR2 SASEGT. CDR3 residues: CASSEPWSADTEAFF. The CDR3 DNA follows: TGTGCCAGCAGTGAGCCCTGGTCGGCAGACACTGAAGCTTTCTTT.

This clonotype was observed at least ten times. The V call is TRBV24-1, the J call TRBJ1-2, with a possible D match to TRBD1 (5 bases). Germline V CDR1 and CDR2: KGHDR, SFDVKD. V was clipped by 4 bases and J by 10 bases, with 12 bases between them. This CDR3 contains 12 residues. This CDR3 reads CATSEGQGPYTF. CDR3 nucleotides: TGTGCCACCAGTGAGGGGCAGGGACCCTACACCTTC.

V and J are TRBV6-7 and TRBJ2-7; 9 bases agree with TRBD2. Being an ORF, TRBV6-7 has a function that is uncertain. This CDR3 comprises 16 residues. V dropped 8 bases and J dropped 3; count of bases not matched to a gene: 14. The CDR3 DNA sequence: TGTGCCAGCGTTTCAAGGTTGAGGCGGGAGGGCTACGAGCAGTACTTC. This translates into CASVSRLRREGYEQYF.

This clonotype was recorded many times. V is TRBV20-1 and J is TRBJ1-4; no clear D. Germline V gene sequence: CDR1 DFQATT, CDR2 SNEGSKA (reference sequence). This CDR3 region has 15 residues. V was clipped by 6 bases and J by 5 bases, with 19 bases between them. In DNA, the CDR3 is TGCAGTGCCTTCCGAGGGTCATCGGGGAATGAAAAACTGTTTTTT. Protein product: CSAFRGSSGNEKLFF.

The rearrangement links TRBV20-1 to TRBJ1-3; TRBD1 might be the D (5 bases). Trimming left V 5 bases short and J 0 bases short, with 17 bases between. This CDR3 is 16 amino acids long. Germline V gene data show CDR1 as DFQATT and CDR2 as SNEGSKA (reference sequence). CDR3 protein: CSAGQGGGYSGNTIYF. The CDR3 DNA follows: TGCAGTGCTGGGCAGGGTGGGGGTTACTCTGGAAACACCATATATTTT.

The table lists this clonotype with many counts. The chain carries TRBV2 and TRBJ2-7, with TRBD1 identical over 9 bases. Germline V gives CDR1 SNHLY, CDR2 FYNNEI. This CDR3 has 13 residues. J lost 5 bases, V lost 6 bases, and 5 bases had no gene match. CDR3 bases: TGTGCCAGCAGCTACAGGGGGCTCGACGAGCAGTACTTC. Its translation: CASSYRGLDEQYF.

The rearrangement joins TRBV7-3 to TRBJ2-7; 11 bases match TRBD2. CDR3 size: 18 residues. Germline loops: CDR1 SGHTA, CDR2 FQGTGA. Losses at the gene ends were 4 bases for V and 6 bases for J; bases not matched to a gene: 17. DNA for the CDR3: TGTGCCAGCAGCTGGACGCCGGGACTAGCGGCCCCCCTGTCCGAGCAGTACTTC. This encodes CASSWTPGLAAPLSEQYF.

This chain joins TRBV5-1 and TRBJ2-3; D is unresolved. V gave up 2 bases and J gave up 5 bases, with 9 bases separating them. Germline V gives CDR1 SGHRS, CDR2 YFSETQ. This CDR3 has 13 residues. The CDR3 DNA reads TGCGCCAGCAGCTTCCCTGTGGGAGATACGCAGTATTTT. It specifies CASSFPVGDTQYF.

This clonotype was counted only a few times. The gene calls are TRBV27 and TRBJ2-2, with D possibly matching TRBD1 (6 bases). Per the germline V gene, CDR1 is MNHEY and CDR2 is SMNVEV (reference sequence). CDR3 length equals 15 residues. V lost 5 bases to trimming and J lost 1 base, with 11 bases between them. CDR3: CASSAWDKNTGELFF. For the CDR3, the DNA is TGTGCCAGCAGTGCCTGGGACAAGAACACCGGGGAGCTGTTTTTT.

The V call is TRBV30, the J call TRBJ2-7; 9 nucleotides line up with TRBD2. The CDR3 covers 15 residues. V was pared by 4 bases and J by 5 bases, with 12 bases of the junction left unmatched. Looked up from germline, CDR1 is GTSNPN and CDR2 is SVGIG (reference sequence). CDR3 in amino acids: CAWTPSPAGGNEQYF. As DNA, the CDR3 is TGTGCCTGGACACCGTCGCCAGCGGGAGGAAACGAGCAGTACTTC.